Shown below are 20 T cell receptor beta chains from a single sample sequenced in a study of Ad26.COV2.S vaccination and SARS-CoV-2 variants. Data came from immunoSEQ multiplex PCR; TCRdb stores just in-frame clones and leaves some out. Here the sample spans approximately 300,000 clones, 70% to 90% being singletons. Treatment specified: about 20 received Ad26.COV2.S at low or high dose, single or two shots; several received placebo; per-sample allocation not given. Sampling was done on day 63 after the first vaccine or placebo injection. The sample here was peripheral blood, taken in a trial of Ad26.COV2.S vaccine versus placebo. The receptors were gathered from a person aged 18-60 years who received the Ad26.COV2.S COVID-19 vaccine or a placebo.

The gene calls are TRBV5-4 and TRBJ2-7; no reliable D call. The CDR3 length is 13 residues. The germline gives CDR1 SGHNT, CDR2 YYREEE (reference sequence). Trimming took off 2 bases at V and 1 base at J, with 7 bases between the two ends. The CDR3 protein is CASSFSRSYEQYF. The CDR3 DNA reads as TGTGCCAGCAGCTTCTCAAGATCCTACGAGCAGTACTTC.

This clone was recorded a few times. This chain links TRBV7-9 with TRBJ1-6; D call uncertain. Trimming stripped 1 base from V and 6 bases from J, with 7 bases between. The CDR3 extends over 14 amino acids. The V gene's germline CDR1 is SEHNR and CDR2 FQNEAQ (reference sequence). CDR3 nucleotide sequence: TGTGCCAGCAGCTTAGACCGACCTAATTCACCCCTCCACTTT. It specifies CASSLDRPNSPLHF.

The chain employs TRBV29-1 and TRBJ2-2, with D perhaps TRBD1 (5 bases). The V and J ends lost 5 bases and 1 base respectively, with 11 bases between them. Germline-derived CDR1 and CDR2 are SQVTM and ANQGSEA. The CDR3 is 14 residues long. CDR3 protein: CSVPDRMNTGELFF. The CDR3 DNA follows: TGCAGCGTTCCTGACAGAATGAACACCGGGGAGCTGTTTTTT.

The V gene is TRBV30, the J gene TRBJ1-6; D uncertain. The CDR3 contains 14 residues. Germline V lookup: CDR1 GTSNPN, CDR2 SVGIG (reference sequence). V was shortened by 3 bases and J by 6 bases, with 12 bases between the two germline ends. CDR3 in amino acids: CAWSLSLANSPLHF. The CDR3 nucleotides read TGTGCCTGGAGCCTATCGCTCGCTAATTCACCCCTCCACTTT.

The rearrangement links TRBV7-2 to TRBJ2-5; D is undetermined. The V end lost 2 bases, the J end lost 5 bases, and 9 bases lay between the germline ends. Germline V gives CDR1 SGHTA, CDR2 FQGNSA. The CDR3 contains 13 residues. The CDR3, as DNA: TGTGCCAGCAGCTTAAGAGTATCGGAGACCCAGTACTTC. It specifies CASSLRVSETQYF.

The chain combines TRBV5-5 with TRBJ1-5; D not certain. The CDR3 sequence is 15 residues long. Germline assignment: CDR1 SGHKS and CDR2 YYEKEE (reference sequence). V was clipped by 1 base and J by 0 bases, with 8 bases between them. CDR3 loop: CASSLNVGSNQPQHF. CDR3 coding DNA: TGTGCCAGCAGCTTGAATGTGGGTAGCAATCAGCCCCAGCATTTT.

This rearrangement joins TRBV27 to TRBJ2-5; 9 bases line up with TRBD2. In germline, CDR1 is MNHEY, CDR2 SMNVEV (reference sequence). V shed 0 bases, J shed 3 bases, and the junction held 5 bases outside the gene matches. CDR3 length: 16 amino acids. The CDR3 is CASSLSYGGGEETQYF. CDR3 sequence (DNA): TGTGCCAGCAGTTTATCGTACGGCGGGGGGGAAGAGACCCAGTACTTC.

The V and J genes are TRBV7-2 and TRBJ1-2; tentatively, D is TRBD1 (5 bases). V lost 3 bases and J lost 2, with 13 bases in between. Germline-derived CDR1 and CDR2 are SGHTA and FQGNSA. This CDR3 is 15 amino acids long. As DNA, the CDR3 is TGTGCCAGCAGCTTTGGACAAATGGCGAACTATGGCTACACCTTC. This gives the protein CASSFGQMANYGYTF.

V is TRBV7-9 and J is TRBJ2-3, with D uncertain. CDR1 is SEHNR and CDR2 is FQNEAQ in the germline V gene (reference sequence). V shed 3 bases and J shed 7 bases, with 11 bases lying between them. CDR3 size: 13 residues. CDR3 region: CASSLPGLNTQYF. CDR3 DNA: TGTGCCAGCAGCTTGCCGGGCTTGAATACGCAGTATTTT.

This clone occurred a few times. The rearrangement uses TRBV5-1 and TRBJ2-1; D possibly matches TRBD1 or TRBD2 (5 bases each). The germline V and J ends were trimmed by 4 bases and 7 bases, with 15 bases remaining between them. Germline CDR1 and CDR2: SGHRS and YFSETQ. CDR3 size: 14 residues. The CDR3 reads CASSLGTVKNEQFF. In DNA form, the CDR3 reads TGCGCCAGCAGCCTAGGGACGGTAAAGAATGAGCAGTTCTTC. Combining the CDR3 with reference TRBV5-1 and TRBJ2-1 gives the whole variable domain KAGVTQTPRYLIKTRGQQVTLSCSPISGHRSVSWYQQTPGQGLQFLFEYFSETQRNKGNFPGRFSGRQFSNSRSEMNVSTLELGDSALYLCASSLGTVKNEQFFGPGTRLTVL.

The chain joins TRBV19 to TRBJ2-2, with D perhaps TRBD2 (7 bases). The V end was cut by 8 bases, the J end by 4 bases, with 14 bases between. There are 14 residues in the CDR3. From germline, CDR1 is LNHDA and CDR2 SQIVND (reference sequence). The CDR3 DNA reads TGTGCCAGTTCGGGACGGGGGGCCACCGGGGAGCTGTTTTTT. Protein sequence: CASSGRGATGELFF.

The J gene is TRBJ2-7, the V gene TRBV10-3, with 10 positions matching TRBD2. V was pared by 0 bases and J by 4 bases, with 12 bases of the junction left unmatched. CDR3 length equals 18 residues. From germline, CDR1 is ENHRY and CDR2 SYGVKD. The CDR3 protein is CAISESRRKRGGSYEQYF. The CDR3 bases are TGTGCCATCAGTGAGTCGAGAAGGAAGCGGGGGGGCTCTTACGAGCAGTACTTC.

This chain connects TRBV9 to TRBJ1-1; 12 nucleotides align to TRBD1. This CDR3 region has 16 residues. J gave up 4 bases and V 4 bases, and 8 bases lay outside the gene matches. CDR1 SGDLS and CDR2 YYNGEE come from the germline V gene. The CDR3 loop is CASSLRDRGRSTEAFF. The CDR3 DNA sequence: TGTGCCAGCAGCCTGAGGGACAGGGGGCGCAGCACTGAAGCTTTCTTT.

This clone came up a few times. Other DNA sequences in this sample translate to the same CDR3. The rearrangement joins TRBV5-1 to TRBJ2-7; D remains unclear. Trimming took 0 bases from V and 3 from J, leaving 1 base between them. CDR3 length equals 11 residues. CDR1 is SGHRS and CDR2 is YFSETQ in the germline V gene. The CDR3 region has the DNA TGCGCCAGCAGCTTGGACTACGAGCAGTACTTC. Translating it yields CASSLDYEQYF.

This chain connects TRBV9 to TRBJ2-1; D ambiguous. Trimming stripped 0 bases from V and 7 bases from J, with 11 bases between. The germline gives CDR1 SGDLS, CDR2 YYNGEE. This CDR3 comprises 14 residues. The CDR3 coding sequence is TGTGCCAGCAGCGTAGGCCTGAGGACGAATGAGCAGTTCTTC. It is translated as CASSVGLRTNEQFF. Full variable domain (remainder filled in from reference TRBV9 and TRBJ2-1): DSGVTQTPKHLITATGQRVTLRCSPRSGDLSVYWYQQSLDQGLQFLIQYYNGEERAKGNILERFSAQQFPDLHSELNLSSLELGDSALYFCASSVGLRTNEQFFGPGTRLTVL.

This rearrangement joins TRBV20-1 to TRBJ1-1; D is undetermined. The germline gives CDR1 DFQATT, CDR2 SNEGSKA (reference sequence). The CDR3 length is 12 residues. The ends were cut back, 3 bases at V and 5 bases at J, with 10 bases in the middle. CDR3 nucleotide sequence: TGCAGTGCTAGTAGAGGGCAAACTGAAGCTTTCTTT. As protein: CSASRGQTEAFF.

The rearrangement uses TRBV21-1 and TRBJ2-3; the table names TRBD1, a call not compared with the DNA. TRBV21-1 is classified as a pseudogene. The CDR3 has 14 residues. The CDR3 coding sequence is TGTGCCAGCAGCAATAGGACAGGGACCGATACGCAGTATTTT. It yields the protein CASSNRTGTDTQYF.

The genes are TRBV5-5 and TRBJ2-1; 12 bases are a match to TRBD1. Germline V gene data show CDR1 as SGHKS and CDR2 as YYEKEE (reference sequence). The CDR3 sequence is 15 residues long. The ends lost 4 bases at V and 10 bases at J; junction bases unmatched: 9. Written as DNA, the CDR3 is TGTGCCAGCAGCAACACCGGGACAGGGGGCGGCGAGCAGTTCTTC. This encodes CASSNTGTGGGEQFF. Filled out from reference TRBV5-5 and TRBJ2-1, the complete variable domain reads DAGVTQSPTHLIKTRGQQVTLRCSPISGHKSVSWYQQVLGQGPQFIFQYYEKEERGRGNFPDRFSARQFPNYSSELNVNALLLGDSALYLCASSNTGTGGGEQFFGPGTRLTVL.

This chain joins TRBV10-2 and TRBJ1-2, with D possibly being TRBD1 (6 bases). The germline V and J ends were trimmed by 6 bases and 4 bases, with 15 bases remaining between them. Germline-derived CDR1 and CDR2 are WSHSY and SAAADI. The CDR3 spans 14 residues. CDR3 region: CASREVGGGYGYTF. DNA for the CDR3: TGCGCCAGCAGAGAGGTGGGGGGCGGCTATGGCTACACCTTC.

The chain combines TRBV7-6 with TRBJ1-4; D is ambiguous. CDR1 is SGHVS, CDR2 FNYEAQ, per germline. CDR3 length equals 13 residues. V shed 0 bases and J shed 8 bases, with 7 bases lying between them. The CDR3 DNA follows: TGTGCCAGCAGCTTAGCTCCATGGGAAAAACTGTTTTTT. Protein sequence: CASSLAPWEKLFF.